This T cell receptor beta chain stems from a study of blood T cell repertoires in COVID-19. Study in general: Whether acute or convalescent, the COVID-19 samples came from the United States, Italy and Spain.

In the study's own analysis: From reference gene primer amplification, estimates of nucleated cell counts were derived. The protocol was immunoSEQ multiplex PCR, while the TCRdb copy is restricted to in-frame clones and leaves out a portion. That table furnishes V, J and clone size, whereas the DNA furnished D and trimming. The table records 20,000 to 30,000 clones, 82% of them present only once. The CDR3 runs 11 residues. Between the trimmed V and J ends, which lost 2 bases and 5 bases, there was a span of 6 bases. CDR1 and CDR2 from the germline V gene are DFQATT and SNEGSKA (reference sequence). This chain links TRBV20-1 with TRBJ1-1; D not resolved. What was sequenced was peripheral blood. The TCR comes from a human donor in a cohort sampled during active COVID-19. CDR3: CSARHITEAFF. The CDR3 bases are TGCAGTGCTAGACACATAACTGAAGCTTTCTTT.